The entry that follows covers one TCR beta chain sequence. The antigen it binds to is not known. Base qualities are not recorded, but no much larger clone differs from it by a single base. The trial excluded patients who had a history of autoimmune disease or who were on systemic immunosuppression. Peripheral blood for TCR sequencing was collected from all dose cohorts at baseline, on cycle 4 day 1, and on cycle 7 day 1. Samples came from an open-label, multicenter, first-in-human phase I dose-escalation trial of ivuxolimab. Adults with locally advanced or metastatic melanoma, renal cell, hepatocellular, or head and neck squamous cell carcinoma were enrolled in the trial. Before TCR sequencing, CD4+ and CD8+ T cells were separately sorted from peripheral blood. Per the germline V gene, MNHEY is the CDR1 and SVGAGI is the CDR2. Taken from cysteine to phenylalanine, the CDR3 has 15 residues. CDR3 DNA is the only sequence kept; it has 45 bases, read in frame from the first base. V drops 6 bases and J drops 1 base, leaving 16 bases in between.

Genomic DNA was extracted from sorted cells for sequencing of the TCRbeta CDR3 region. The immunoSEQ Assay was used for sequencing of TCRbeta CDR3 regions. TCRdb's version of the immuneACCESS table is confined to in-frame rearrangements and falls short of the full clone set. An unresolved V gene accounts for under half of the shortfall where checked; the remainder is of unknown origin. For this sample there are tens of thousands of clones; 85% to 95% appear just once. 8% to 13% of the sample goes to the ten largest clones. The sample originates from a study of OX40 agonist ivuxolimab in advanced cancers. Regarding the study in general: Ivuxolimab was an agonistic, fully human IgG2 monoclonal antibody directed against OX40 (CD134), a costimulatory receptor. The dose-escalation cohort was roughly 87% male with a mean age of about 58 years, ranging from roughly 23 to 90. The paper covers the monotherapy dose-escalation part of the phase I ivuxolimab trial, which included N = 52 patients. Of the approximately 50 patients in dose escalation, around 20 had hepatocellular carcinoma, around 15 had melanoma, 9 had renal cell carcinoma and 9 had head and neck cancer. The purpose of peripheral TCRbeta sequencing was to test whether ivuxolimab changed TCR sequence diversity and led to clonal T-cell expansion. Intravenous ivuxolimab was administered to patients every 2 weeks at six dose levels: 0.01, 0.1, 0.3, 1.5, 3 and 10 mg/kg. Prior anti-PD-1, anti-PD-L1 or anti-CTLA-4 therapy was permitted, and 30% to 50% of dose-escalation patients had received checkpoint inhibitors. Partial responses occurred in three dose-escalation patients: two with cutaneous melanoma and one with hepatocellular carcinoma. General conclusions and limits of the study: The antigen specificity of the clonally expanded peripheral T cells was not determined. Low levels of normalized T-cell clonal expansion were also seen in some patients who did not respond. After ivuxolimab, more expanded clones were found on average in CD8+ T cells than in CD4+ T cells. Clonal expansion of both CD4+ and CD8+ blood T cells was observed from baseline to week 6 at doses 0.1 to 3.0 mg/kg. In partial responders in the 0.1-3.0 mg/kg groups, normalized peripheral clonal expansion was found to be among the lowest, especially among CD8+ T cells.

The sequence came from an adult with an advanced solid tumor such as melanoma, head and neck, liver or kidney cancer. The rearrangement combines TRBV6-5 with TRBJ2-7; the D match is possibly TRBD1 or TRBD2, with 6 bases aligned in each. Specimen: CD4+ or CD8+ T cells sorted from blood, collected in a trial of the OX40 agonist ivuxolimab. The CDR3 has the sequence CASSHTTGTSYEQYF. The nucleotide sequence is TGTGCCAGCAGCCACACTACAGGGACTTCCTACGAGCAGTACTTC.